The 5 T cell receptor beta chains below were found in one sample sequenced in a study of cytomegalovirus exposure and HLA in healthy donors. This PCR relied on a set of 60 Vbeta primers and 13 Jbeta primers. Assay: immunoSEQ multiplex PCR; the TCRdb copy retains only in-frame clones and omits some. The sample shows approximately 110,000 clones, 55% to 75% of them seen only once. Sequences were obtained from PBMCs. The receptors originated from a woman aged 35 to 49 in good health and CMV-seropositive.

This clone was counted a single time. V gene TRBV2 combines with J gene TRBJ1-1, with D hard to call. Trimming stripped 2 bases from V and 8 bases from J, with 18 bases between. Germline V lookup: CDR1 SNHLY, CDR2 FYNNEI. There are 15 residues in the CDR3. This chain's CDR3 is CASSERRKSRVEAFF. DNA of the CDR3: TGTGCCAGCAGTGAAAGGCGGAAATCAAGAGTCGAAGCTTTCTTT.

The chain couples TRBV2 to TRBJ2-2; D perhaps matches TRBD2 (6 bases). V shed 8 bases and J shed 2 bases, with 12 bases lying between them. CDR1 and CDR2 (germline): SNHLY, FYNNEI. The CDR3 sequence is 14 residues long. CDR3 amino acids: CASRTGENTGELFF. For the CDR3, the DNA is TGTGCCAGCCGGACGGGGGAAAACACCGGGGAGCTGTTTTTT.

The chain combines TRBV7-8 with TRBJ1-2; the D gene is possibly TRBD1 (5 bases). Deletions cut 5 bases from V and 0 bases from J, with 16 bases between. The CDR3 spans 16 residues. CDR1 and CDR2 from the germline V gene are SGHVS and FQNEAQ. The CDR3 DNA is TGTGCCAGCAGCCACGGAGGGGCCGGAGCTAACTATGGCTACACCTTC. Translation gives CASSHGGAGANYGYTF. The complete variable domain, with remaining parts taken from reference TRBV7-8 and TRBJ1-2, reads GAGVSQSPRYKVAKRGQDVALRCDPISGHVSLFWYQQALGQGPEFLTYFQNEAQLDKSGLPSDRFFAERPEGSVSTLKIQRTQQEDSAVYLCASSHGGAGANYGYTFGSGTRLTVV.

The genes are TRBV7-2 and TRBJ1-5, with D possibly matching TRBD1 (5 bases). In germline, CDR1 is SGHTA, CDR2 FQGNSA. Trimming took off 1 base at V and 0 bases at J, with 10 bases between the two ends. The CDR3 sequence is 16 residues long. The DNA of the CDR3 is TGTGCCAGCAGCTTAGTCGGGGGGAATAGCAATCAGCCCCAGCATTTT. The encoded protein is CASSLVGGNSNQPQHF.

This clone was observed once. V gene TRBV6-5 combines with J gene TRBJ1-4, with TRBD1 as a possible D gene (5 bases). The CDR3 is made up of 14 amino acids. Trimming stripped 6 bases from V and 5 bases from J, with 13 bases between. CDR1 MNHEY and CDR2 SVGAGI come from the germline V gene. The CDR3 protein is CASSPDRQNEKLFF. CDR3 bases: TGTGCCAGCAGCCCCGACAGACAAAATGAAAAACTGTTTTTT.